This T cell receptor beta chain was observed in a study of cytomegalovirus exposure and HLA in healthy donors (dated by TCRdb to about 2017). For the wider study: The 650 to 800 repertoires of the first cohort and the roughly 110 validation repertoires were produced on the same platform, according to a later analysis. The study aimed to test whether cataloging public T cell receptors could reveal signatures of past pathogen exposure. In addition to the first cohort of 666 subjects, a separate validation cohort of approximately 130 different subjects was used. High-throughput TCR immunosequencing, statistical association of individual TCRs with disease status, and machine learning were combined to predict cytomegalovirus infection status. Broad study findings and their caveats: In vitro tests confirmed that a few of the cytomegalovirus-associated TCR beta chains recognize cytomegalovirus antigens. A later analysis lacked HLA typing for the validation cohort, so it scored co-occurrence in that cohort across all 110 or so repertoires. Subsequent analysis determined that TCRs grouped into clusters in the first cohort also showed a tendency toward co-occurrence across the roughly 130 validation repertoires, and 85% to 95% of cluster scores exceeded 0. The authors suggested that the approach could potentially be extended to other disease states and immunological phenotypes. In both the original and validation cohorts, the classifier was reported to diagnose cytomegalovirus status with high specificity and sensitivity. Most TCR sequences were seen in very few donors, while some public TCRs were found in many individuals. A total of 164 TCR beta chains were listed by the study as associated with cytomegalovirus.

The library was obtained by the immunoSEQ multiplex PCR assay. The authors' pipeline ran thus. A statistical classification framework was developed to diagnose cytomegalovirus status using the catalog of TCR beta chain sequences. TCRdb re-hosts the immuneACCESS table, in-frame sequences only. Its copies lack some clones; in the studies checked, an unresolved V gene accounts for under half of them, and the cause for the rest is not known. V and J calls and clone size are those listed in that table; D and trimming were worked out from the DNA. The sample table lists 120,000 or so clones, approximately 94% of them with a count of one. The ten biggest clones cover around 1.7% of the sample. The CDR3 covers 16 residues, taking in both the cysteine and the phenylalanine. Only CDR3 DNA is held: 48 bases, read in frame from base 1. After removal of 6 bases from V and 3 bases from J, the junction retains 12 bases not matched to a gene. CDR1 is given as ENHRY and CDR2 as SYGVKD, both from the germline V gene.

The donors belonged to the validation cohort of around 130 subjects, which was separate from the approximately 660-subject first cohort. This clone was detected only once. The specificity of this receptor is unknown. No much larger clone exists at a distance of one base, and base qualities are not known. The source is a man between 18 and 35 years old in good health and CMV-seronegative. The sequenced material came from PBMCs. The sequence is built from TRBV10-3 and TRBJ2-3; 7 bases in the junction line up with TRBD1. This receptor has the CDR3 CAIRGTGQRVTDTQYF. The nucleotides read TGTGCCATCAGGGGGACGGGACAGCGAGTAACAGATACGCAGTATTTT.